The TCR beta chain described here comes from a study of metastatic and nonmetastatic thyroid tumors. Across the whole study: Both malignant and benign thyroid patients supplied peripheral blood and tumor or nodule tissue samples, across which the repertoires of these patients were then compared.

CDR1 and CDR2 from the germline V gene are MRHNA and SNTAGT. The CDR3 is 17 amino acids. Thyroid surgery was performed in patients who had received no treatment beforehand. This clone was counted a few times. The antigen remains undetermined. The junction does not match germline at one end; this may be a read error. The sample carries other DNA sequences with the same CDR3. Authors' processing steps: The distant-metastasis classifier for papillary thyroid cancer was built from CDR3 differences across clinicopathological groups. TCRdb re-processed the PCR reads through MiXCR. TCRdb, not the authors, supplied the V and J calls. This sample yields about 69,000 clones, of which around 14% are seen a single time; more than 6.5% belongs to the top ten. Study-wide points: Versus benign nodules, malignant thyroid tumors reportedly had significantly higher TCR beta diversity, in blood and tumor.

This chain joins TRBV6-4 and TRBJ1-2; 8 nucleotides match TRBD1. The receptor was derived from a male donor with papillary thyroid cancer or a benign thyroid nodule (not recorded which). Some clones in this sample may be carry-over from other donors' samples. What was sequenced was blood. Here the CDR3 DNA reads TGTGCCAGCAGTGTCACCCAAAGACAGGGGAAGAACTATGGATACACATTC. Its translation: CASSVTQRQGKNYGYTF.